The clone carrying this T cell receptor beta chain turned up a few times. These data come from a study of human T cells and chemical hapten exposure. Before extraction, the whole blood was not fractionated, and total RNA was taken from it. CDR3 length: 19 residues. Trimming cost V 5 bases and J 0 bases; bases outside gene matches: 9. Germline V gene sequence: CDR1 SGHTA, CDR2 FQGTGA. TCRdb reprocessed the 5' RACE reads with MiXCR, giving one entry per CDR3 protein. The sample has approximately 110,000 distinct CDR3 sequences, roughly 18% seen once. The receptor was derived from a human donor in good health. The J gene is TRBJ2-2, the V gene TRBV7-3; TRBD2 aligns across 13 bases. The CDR3 protein is CASSPRQGLAGPNTGELFF. CDR3 in DNA: TGTGCCAGCAGCCCCCGCCAGGGACTAGCGGGACCGAACACCGGGGAGCTGTTTTTT.